The present T cell receptor (beta chain) was sequenced within a study of cytomegalovirus exposure and HLA in healthy donors. CDR1 and CDR2 from the germline V gene are SGHVS and FQNEAQ. The CDR3 extends over 15 amino acids. The germline V and J ends were trimmed by 1 base and 6 bases, with 13 bases remaining between them. The primer mix had 60 Vbeta and 13 Jbeta primers. The repertoire was sequenced with immunoSEQ multiplex PCR; TCRdb's copy has only in-frame clones and lacks some. The sample records 150,000 to 200,000 clones, 75% being singletons. Nominal health characterized the donors when sampled, though unrecorded immune exposures were likely.

The receptor's source is a female donor in good health and CMV-seronegative. Sequencing was done on a sample of PBMCs. This chain uses TRBV7-8 with TRBJ2-1, with a tentative D call TRBD2 (6 bases). DNA of the CDR3: TGTGCCAGCAGCTTAGGGGAAACTAGCTTCAATGAGCAGTTCTTC. Translated: CASSLGETSFNEQFF.